Listed here are 21 T cell receptor beta chains from one sample, sequenced in a study of T cell responses to AZD1222 COVID-19 vaccine. Assay used: immunoSEQ multiplex PCR; TCRdb lists only in-frame clones, some missing. The data show approximately 170,000 clones, under 95% seen once. The sample was peripheral blood, taken on day 0 of AZD1222 vaccination. The receptors shown here come from an adult in good health.

The chain recombines TRBV25-1 with TRBJ2-2; 7 nucleotides align to TRBD1. Germline-derived CDR1 and CDR2 are MGHDK and SYGVNS. The length of the CDR3 is 14 residues. V shed 7 bases, J shed 4 bases, and the junction held 6 bases outside the gene matches. CDR3 loop: CASTGAGGTGELFF. The CDR3 DNA reads TGTGCCAGCACGGGCGCAGGGGGCACCGGGGAGCTGTTTTTT.

The rearrangement links TRBV5-1 to TRBJ1-6, with D unresolved. This CDR3 is built from 14 residues. The germline V gene has CDR1 SGHRS and CDR2 YFSETQ. The V end lost 0 bases, the J end lost 10 bases, and 11 bases lay between the germline ends. The CDR3 is CASSLEGLWSPLHF. In nucleotides, the CDR3 is TGCGCCAGCAGCTTGGAAGGGCTGTGGTCACCCCTCCACTTT. Full variable domain (missing parts from reference TRBV5-1 and TRBJ1-6): KAGVTQTPRYLIKTRGQQVTLSCSPISGHRSVSWYQQTPGQGLQFLFEYFSETQRNKGNFPGRFSGRQFSNSRSEMNVSTLELGDSALYLCASSLEGLWSPLHFGNGTRLTVT.

The V and J genes are TRBV2 and TRBJ1-2; tentatively, D is TRBD1 (5 bases). CDR1 and CDR2 (germline): SNHLY, FYNNEI. V was clipped by 3 bases and J by 8 bases, with 7 bases between them. The CDR3 has 11 residues. The CDR3 nucleotides read TGTGCCAGCAGTGAGAGGGGAGGCTACACCTTC. It encodes CASSERGGYTF.

This chain joins TRBV19 and TRBJ2-3; 7 bases agree with TRBD2. Trimming took 4 bases from V and 0 from J; bases not matched to a gene: 1. In germline, CDR1 is LNHDA, CDR2 SQIVND (reference sequence). The CDR3 has 14 amino acids. CDR3 DNA sequence: TGTGCCAGTAGTAGCGGGAGAAGCACAGATACGCAGTATTTT. It yields the protein CASSSGRSTDTQYF.

The rearrangement uses TRBV5-4 and TRBJ2-1; the match to TRBD2 covers 8 bases. With 5 bases clipped from V and 7 bases from J, the junction kept 20 bases outside the gene matches. Germline V gives CDR1 SGHNT, CDR2 YYREEE (reference sequence). The CDR3 sequence is 18 residues long. This CDR3 is CASSYPRGEGLAGNEQFF. The CDR3 region has the DNA TGTGCCAGCAGTTACCCGCGGGGGGAAGGACTAGCCGGGAATGAGCAGTTCTTC.

The rearrangement joins TRBV20-1 to TRBJ1-1, with D possibly matching TRBD1 (5 bases). Germline CDR1 DFQATT, CDR2 SNEGSKA (reference sequence). V lost 6 bases and J 9 bases, leaving 14 bases between the germline ends. The CDR3 is 11 amino acids. The CDR3 coding sequence is TGCAGTGCAACACTCGGGACCCAAGCTTTCTTT. Its translation is CSATLGTQAFF.

The chain couples TRBV10-3 to TRBJ2-1; D might be TRBD2 (5 bases). V dropped 10 bases and J dropped 8 bases, with 21 bases sitting between them. Germline CDR1 reads ENHRY; CDR2 reads SYGVKD. The CDR3 is 14 residues long. The CDR3 coding sequence is TGTGCCACGCCCCTGCGGGCAGGATCTGATGAGCAGTTCTTC. As protein: CATPLRAGSDEQFF.

This chain uses TRBV28 with TRBJ1-3; no clear D. This CDR3 is 11 amino acids long. Trimming stripped 7 bases from V and 2 bases from J, with 3 bases between. CDR1 is MDHEN and CDR2 is SYDVKM in the germline V gene. The CDR3 loop is CASITGNTIYF. CDR3 nucleotide sequence: TGTGCCAGCATCACTGGAAACACCATATATTTT. Full variable domain (outside the CDR3, taken from reference TRBV28 and TRBJ1-3): DVKVTQSSRYLVKRTGEKVFLECVQDMDHENMFWYRQDPGLGLRLIYFSYDVKMKEKGDIPEGYSVSREKKERFSLILESASTNQTSMYLCASITGNTIYFGEGSWLTVV.

The V and J genes are TRBV6-5 and TRBJ1-1, with TRBD1 matching over 7 bases. This CDR3 has 14 amino acids. Germline V gene lookup returns CDR1 MNHEY and CDR2 SVGAGI. V lost 3 bases, J lost 10 bases, and 11 bases stayed unmatched. CDR3 DNA sequence: TGTGCCAGCAGTTATGAGGGGGCGCGGGGTTCAGCTTTCTTT. It specifies CASSYEGARGSAFF.

The chain joins TRBV27 to TRBJ1-2; D uncertain. V was cut by 6 bases and J by 0 bases, with 14 bases left in between. Germline V lookup: CDR1 MNHEY, CDR2 SMNVEV (reference sequence). There are 15 residues in the CDR3. As DNA, the CDR3 is TGTGCCAGCAGGATGTGGAGACACTCTAACTATGGCTACACCTTC. Protein sequence: CASRMWRHSNYGYTF.

This sequence joins TRBV6-5 and TRBJ1-4; TRBD1 is a possible D gene (5 bases). Per the germline V gene, CDR1 is MNHEY and CDR2 is SVGAGI. This CDR3 region has 14 residues. Trimming removed 4 bases at V and 14 bases at J, with 20 bases between. CDR3 protein: CASSSHEYGGELFF. CDR3 sequence (DNA): TGTGCCAGCAGTTCCCACGAGTATGGGGGAGAGCTGTTTTTT.

This clone was recorded only once. V is TRBV18 and J is TRBJ1-1, with D perhaps TRBD1 (6 bases). V lost 3 bases to trimming and J lost 3 bases, with 11 bases between them. This CDR3 region has 14 residues. The germline gives CDR1 KGHSH, CDR2 LQKENI. CDR3 coding DNA: TGTGCCAGCTCACCCGGGGGCGGGGACACTGAAGCTTTCTTT. As protein: CASSPGGGDTEAFF.

The chain couples TRBV28 to TRBJ1-2; no definite D call. The CDR3 is 10 amino acids. V was trimmed by 6 bases and J by 9 bases, leaving 8 bases between them. CDR1 and CDR2 (germline): MDHEN, SYDVKM. Here the CDR3 reads CASRESSYTF. DNA of the CDR3: TGTGCCAGCAGAGAATCCAGCTACACCTTC.

The chain is built from TRBV18 and TRBJ1-1; 7 bases line up with TRBD1. V lost 6 bases to trimming and J lost 5 bases; unmatched junction nucleotides: 6. The CDR3 totals 13 residues. CDR1 and CDR2 (germline): KGHSH, LQKENI. CDR3 DNA sequence: TGTGCCAGCTCCCCCCCCAGGGGGACTGAAGCTTTCTTT. Translated, it gives CASSPPRGTEAFF.

The rearrangement joins TRBV2 to TRBJ2-7, with D possibly matching TRBD2 (5 bases). Germline assignment: CDR1 SNHLY and CDR2 FYNNEI. The CDR3 covers 13 residues. The V gene lost 10 bases and the J gene lost 3 bases, with 16 bases spanning the gap. The CDR3 loop reads CATKPDGVYEQYF. The CDR3 coding sequence is TGTGCCACCAAGCCGGACGGGGTCTACGAGCAGTACTTC.

The chain recombines TRBV6-5 with TRBJ1-4; 7 bases line up with TRBD1. The trim removed 6 bases at V and 8 bases at J, leaving 6 bases unmatched. This CDR3 has 13 residues. CDR1 and CDR2 from the germline V gene are MNHEY and SVGAGI. This CDR3 reads CASSTQGREKLFF. The CDR3 coding sequence is TGTGCCAGCAGCACACAGGGGAGAGAAAAACTGTTTTTT.

The chain combines TRBV3-1 (or the pseudogene TRBV3-2) with TRBJ1-2, with TRBD1 as a possible D gene (5 bases). From germline, CDR1 is LGHDT and CDR2 YNNKEL (reference sequence). The CDR3 consists of 13 residues. The germline V and J ends were trimmed by 1 base and 7 bases, with 10 bases remaining between them. This CDR3 is CASSQGTGSGYTF. The CDR3 nucleotides are TGTGCCAGCAGCCAAGGAACAGGCAGTGGCTACACCTTC.

This chain uses TRBV7-9 with TRBJ2-1; possible D gene TRBD2, 6 bases. This CDR3 comprises 14 residues. V was clipped by 3 bases and J by 13 bases, with 19 bases between them. Germline CDR1 SEHNR, CDR2 FQNEAQ (reference sequence). CDR3 sequence: CASSFGGESTPQFF. CDR3 DNA sequence: TGTGCCAGCAGCTTCGGCGGGGAGTCCACACCTCAGTTCTTC.

This clone was observed a few times. The chain is built from TRBV3-1 (or the pseudogene TRBV3-2) and TRBJ2-3, with 9 bases lining up with TRBD1. CDR3 size: 15 residues. V gave up 1 base and J gave up 8 bases; unmatched junction bases: 7. Germline values: CDR1 LGHDT, CDR2 YNNKEL (reference sequence). CDR3 sequence (DNA): TGTGCCAGCAGCCAAGGGGGGGACAGGGTCGGTACGCAGTATTTT. Protein: CASSQGGDRVGTQYF.

V gene TRBV9 combines with J gene TRBJ2-1; D tentatively fits TRBD1 or TRBD2 (5 bases each). CDR3 size: 16 residues. CDR1 SGDLS and CDR2 YYNGEE come from the germline V gene. Trimming took 3 bases from V and 7 from J, leaving 20 bases between them. The DNA for the CDR3 is TGTGCCAGCAGCGACGTGCAGGGCCGAGGGTGGAATGAGCAGTTCTTC. Residues: CASSDVQGRGWNEQFF.

This chain uses TRBV5-1 with TRBJ2-7; TRBD1 matches 9 bases. J gave up 2 bases and V 7 bases, and 7 bases lay outside the gene matches. The germline CDR1 and CDR2 sequences are SGHRS and YFSETQ. The CDR3 is made up of 14 amino acids. CDR3 nucleotides: TGCGCCAGCTTCGGGGGACAGGGTCCCTACGAGCAGTACTTC. Its protein is CASFGGQGPYEQYF.